The sequence of this T cell receptor (beta chain) was determined in a study of molecular identifiers for immune sequencing clone quantification. The study's findings and limits: Under 1% of molecules in naive cells, but over 98% of effector molecules, belonged to clones above 20 RNA copies.

This clonotype appeared many times. The antigen is undetermined. In preparing bulk TCR libraries, previously described methods and listed TCR primers were used. TCRdb processed the PCR reads anew with MiXCR; each CDR3 protein has one entry. The data contain hundreds of thousands of distinct CDR3 sequences, over 20% of them seen just once; the ten biggest clones take up approximately 0.84%. Germline loops: CDR1 SGHNT, CDR2 YYREEE (reference sequence). Trimming removed 3 bases from V and 3 bases from J, with 9 bases in between. The CDR3 runs to 14 residues. The rearrangement uses TRBV5-4 and TRBJ1-4, with TRBD1 as a possible D gene (5 bases). This TCR was sampled from a human donor in good health. Some libraries in this study had Jurkat cell RNA spiked in. What was sequenced was naive CD8+ T cells from blood, with Jurkat cell RNA spiked in. Subset described: FACS-sorted CD8+CD4-CCR7+CD45RA+ naive T cells. CDR3 in DNA: TGTGCCAGCAGCTGGTGGGGGTCTAATGAAAAACTGTTTTTT. This codes for CASSWWGSNEKLFF.